This T cell receptor (beta chain) was recovered during a study of cytomegalovirus exposure and HLA in healthy donors. The length of the CDR3 is 14 residues. The V gene lost 5 bases and the J gene lost 2 bases, with 10 bases spanning the gap. CDR1 LNHNV and CDR2 YYDKDF come from the germline V gene (reference sequence). The study's findings and limits: Previously analyzed data showed that most TCR beta V segments were productive at a frequency of about 90% or about 30%.

With respect to this clone: Its cognate antigen is unknown.

PCR amplification relied on 60 Vbeta primers (plus 13 Jbeta primers). Measured with immunoSEQ multiplex PCR; TCRdb has only the in-frame clones, and not every one. The table records 100,000 or so clones, less than 85% of them present only once. The genes are TRBV15 and TRBJ1-5, with D unresolved. The origin of this receptor is a man aged 35-49 years in good health and CMV-seropositive. The sample taken for sequencing was PBMCs. The DNA for the CDR3 is TGTGCCACCAGCGAGGGCTTTCGCAATCAGCCCCAGCATTTT. Protein product: CATSEGFRNQPQHF. Full variable domain (rest looked up from reference TRBV15 and TRBJ1-5): DAMVIQNPRYQVTQFGKPVTLSCSQTLNHNVMYWYQQKSSQAPKLLFHYYDKDFNNEADTPDNFQSRRPNTSFCFLDIRSPGLGDTAMYLCATSEGFRNQPQHFGDGTRLSIL.